The 21 T cell receptor beta chains below all came from one sample that was sequenced in a study of T cell changes during pregnancy in multiple sclerosis (dated by TCRdb to about 2019). The receptor library was made with the immunoSEQ multiplex PCR assay. TCRdb took over this immuneACCESS table, retaining in-frame rearrangements with V and J assigned. Such tables are incomplete; in checked studies, under half of the missing clones stem from an unresolved V gene, and the remainder is unexplained. The sample table shows some 39,000 clones, and 80% to 95% are seen once. The biggest ten clones account for about 1.2% of the sample. The sample taken for sequencing was PBMCs (not recorded whether the cells were cultured). All receptors come from a female donor with multiple sclerosis, enrolled in a pregnancy study.

V usage is TRBV25-1 and J usage is TRBJ2-3; no definite D call. Germline CDR1 and CDR2: MGHDK and SYGVNS. V gave up 7 bases and J gave up 4 bases, with 9 bases separating them. The CDR3 is 12 amino acids. CDR3 coding DNA: TGTGCCAGCAAAGCCCAGGCAGATACGCAGTATTTT. Translation gives CASKAQADTQYF.

V usage is TRBV5-5 and J usage is TRBJ2-7; D gene ambiguous. V was trimmed by 0 bases and J by 5 bases, leaving 24 bases between them. The CDR3 consists of 18 residues. From germline, CDR1 is SGHKS and CDR2 YYEKEE (reference sequence). The chain's CDR3 is CASSLVGARAEFTHEQYF. In DNA, the CDR3 is TGTGCCAGCAGCTTGGTGGGCGCCCGGGCCGAATTCACCCACGAGCAGTACTTC.

This clone was counted once. The V call is TRBV30, the J call TRBJ2-7; TRBD2 might be the D (5 bases). Trimming removed 2 bases from V and 6 bases from J, with 11 bases in between. Germline V gene lookup returns CDR1 GTSNPN and CDR2 SVGIG (reference sequence). This CDR3 is 12 amino acids long. The CDR3 is CAWSQVGAEQYF. CDR3 in DNA: TGTGCCTGGAGTCAAGTGGGAGCCGAGCAGTACTTC.

J is TRBJ1-1 and V is TRBV5-1, with D perhaps TRBD1 (6 bases). The CDR3 has 15 amino acids. V gave up 3 bases and J gave up 1 base, with 13 bases separating them. CDR1 and CDR2 from the germline V gene are SGHRS and YFSETQ. The CDR3 loop is CASSSQGSTNTEAFF. CDR3 nucleotides: TGCGCCAGCAGCTCACAGGGTTCCACGAACACTGAAGCTTTCTTT.

This chain links TRBV11-2 with TRBJ2-3; D is unclear. CDR1 is SGHAT, CDR2 FQNNGV, per germline. V lost 1 base, J lost 3 bases, and 5 bases lay in between. CDR3 length: 13 amino acids. The CDR3: CASSLVPTDTQYF. In DNA, the CDR3 is TGTGCCAGCAGCTTAGTACCGACAGATACGCAGTATTTT.

This rearrangement joins TRBV13 to TRBJ2-2; tentative D call: TRBD2 (5 bases). The ends were cut back, 4 bases at V and 0 bases at J, with 12 bases in the middle. This CDR3 contains 16 residues. Per germline, CDR1 PRHDT and CDR2 FYEKMQ (reference sequence). The CDR3 region has the DNA TGTGCCAGCAGCTCGGTAGGAGGAACGAACACCGGGGAGCTGTTTTTT. Amino acids: CASSSVGGTNTGELFF. The entire variable domain, with the rest obtained from reference TRBV13 and TRBJ2-2, is as follows: AAGVIQSPRHLIKEKRETATLKCYPIPRHDTVYWYQQGPGQDPQFLISFYEKMQSDKGSIPDRFSAQQFSDYHSELNMSSLELGDSALYFCASSSVGGTNTGELFFGEGSRLTVL.

This chain uses TRBV7-3 with TRBJ1-5; D gene uncertain. The CDR3 consists of 13 residues. The ends were cut back, 5 bases at V and 5 bases at J, with 10 bases in the middle. Germline values: CDR1 SGHTA, CDR2 FQGTGA. In nucleotides, the CDR3 is TGTGCCAGCAGCCCGTCGGAGGATCAGCCCCAGCATTTT. Protein product: CASSPSEDQPQHF.

The DNA for the CDR3 is TGTGCCAGCAGTTACTCGGCCCTACAGGATAACTATGGCTACACCTTC. Translated, it gives CASSYSALQDNYGYTF. The chain combines TRBV6-6 with TRBJ1-2; D might be TRBD1 (5 bases). The germline V and J ends were trimmed by 0 bases and 1 base, with 12 bases remaining between them. There are 16 residues in the CDR3. CDR1 is MNHNY and CDR2 is SVGAGI in the germline V gene (reference sequence).

The rearrangement uses TRBV28 and TRBJ1-2, with D possibly matching TRBD1 (5 bases). The CDR3 extends over 13 amino acids. Germline CDR1 reads MDHEN; CDR2 reads SYDVKM. V lost 5 bases, J lost 1 base, and 8 bases lay in between. The CDR3 DNA is TGTGCCAGCAGTCTCAGGGTTAACTATGGCTACACCTTC. Protein product: CASSLRVNYGYTF.

The chain joins TRBV6-5 to TRBJ1-1; no definite D call. Trimming removed 5 bases from V and 1 base from J, with 14 bases in between. This CDR3 spans 15 amino acids. Germline V gene lookup returns CDR1 MNHEY and CDR2 SVGAGI. The CDR3 nucleotides read TGTGCCAGCAGTGCCGCGGGAGGGAGGAACACTGAAGCTTTCTTT. Amino acids: CASSAAGGRNTEAFF.

The chain uses TRBV6-5 and TRBJ2-3; D is undetermined. With 4 bases removed from V and 6 bases from J, the gap between germline ends came to 5 bases. Germline CDR1 MNHEY, CDR2 SVGAGI. CDR3 length: 11 residues. CDR3 sequence reads: CASSSTDTQYF. The CDR3 DNA follows: TGTGCCAGCAGTTCAACGGATACGCAGTATTTT.

This clone was seen a handful of times. The gene calls are TRBV19 and TRBJ1-1; tentatively, D is TRBD1 (6 bases). CDR1 and CDR2 (germline): LNHDA, SQIVND (reference sequence). This CDR3 region has 14 residues. V lost 3 bases, J lost 5 bases, and 13 bases lay in between. CDR3 sequence reads: CASSITGLMTEAFF. CDR3 in DNA: TGTGCCAGTAGTATCACAGGGCTTATGACTGAAGCTTTCTTT.

To note about this clone: Other DNA variants within this sample encode the same CDR3. The chain carries TRBV19 and TRBJ1-1; D gene uncertain. The germline V gene encodes CDR1 LNHDA and CDR2 SQIVND (reference sequence). Trimming shortened V by 6 bases and J by 3 bases, and 5 bases separated the two germline ends. CDR3 size: 11 residues. The CDR3 bases are TGTGCCAGTAGGAGGGACACTGAAGCTTTCTTT. Translation gives CASRRDTEAFF.

This chain uses TRBV9 with TRBJ1-2; 9 bases match TRBD1. The V and J ends lost 3 bases and 4 bases, in that order; junction bases with no gene match: 4. CDR1 is SGDLS and CDR2 is YYNGEE in the germline V gene. The CDR3 has 14 amino acids. CDR3 nucleotides: TGTGCCAGCAGCGGAACAGGGGGCGGCTATGGCTACACCTTC. Translation: CASSGTGGGYGYTF.

This clone was recorded once. The chain carries TRBV5-4 and TRBJ2-7, with unresolved D. Trimming removed 1 base at V and 3 bases at J, with 11 bases between. This CDR3 is 14 amino acids long. Per germline, CDR1 SGHNT and CDR2 YYREEE (reference sequence). The CDR3 region is CASSLLPRIYEQYF. For the CDR3, the DNA is TGTGCCAGCAGCTTGTTGCCCAGGATCTACGAGCAGTACTTC.

The chain combines TRBV4-1 with TRBJ1-1; D is possibly TRBD1 (6 bases). The CDR3 extends over 14 amino acids. Per germline, CDR1 MGHRA and CDR2 YSYEKL. Trimming cost V 8 bases and J 2 bases, with 15 bases left between them. The CDR3 DNA sequence: TGCGCCAGCGGATATGCAGGGGCTAACACTGAAGCTTTCTTT. Its protein product is CASGYAGANTEAFF.

This chain uses TRBV11-2 with TRBJ2-1; possible D gene TRBD2, 6 bases. The V gene's germline CDR1 is SGHAT and CDR2 FQNNGV. This CDR3 contains 16 residues. V lost 3 bases, J lost 1 base, and 13 bases lay in between. The CDR3 DNA reads as TGTGCCAGCAGCTTGAGCGCGCGGGGTTCCTACAATGAGCAGTTCTTC. It specifies CASSLSARGSYNEQFF.

V and J are TRBV6-4 and TRBJ2-7, with 9 bases identical to TRBD2. The CDR3 covers 14 residues. V was clipped by 6 bases and J by 5 bases; unmatched bases: 8. In germline, CDR1 is MRHNA, CDR2 SNTAGT. The CDR3 loop reads CASRPLAGGHEQYF. The CDR3 coding sequence is TGTGCCAGCAGACCACTAGCGGGTGGCCACGAGCAGTACTTC.

The J gene is TRBJ2-1, the V gene TRBV7-9, with 11 bases fitting TRBD1. V shed 6 bases, J shed 4 bases, and the junction held 5 bases outside the gene matches. This CDR3 is built from 15 residues. Germline CDR1 is SEHNR and CDR2 is FQNEAQ (reference sequence). CDR3 DNA: TGTGCCAGCAGGACCGGACAGGGGGCGTACAATGAGCAGTTCTTC. Translating gives CASRTGQGAYNEQFF.

This clone was picked up one time. This chain uses TRBV9 with TRBJ2-7, with 14 positions matching TRBD2. There are 15 residues in the CDR3. V shed 3 bases, J shed 4 bases, and the junction held 3 bases outside the gene matches. Germline V CDR1 and CDR2: SGDLS, YYNGEE. The CDR3 bases are TGTGCCAGCAGCGCAGGGACTAGCGGGAGTTACGAGCAGTACTTC. Translation: CASSAGTSGSYEQYF. Full variable domain (rest looked up from reference TRBV9 and TRBJ2-7): DSGVTQTPKHLITATGQRVTLRCSPRSGDLSVYWYQQSLDQGLQFLIQYYNGEERAKGNILERFSAQQFPDLHSELNLSSLELGDSALYFCASSAGTSGSYEQYFGPGTRLTVT.

The chain joins TRBV11-2 to TRBJ1-2; 7 nucleotides match TRBD1. The CDR3 extends over 13 amino acids. V was pared by 5 bases and J by 8 bases, with 8 bases of the junction left unmatched. CDR1 and CDR2 (germline): SGHAT, FQNNGV. CDR3 DNA sequence: TGTGCCAGCAGCGCAACCGGGACAGAAGGCTACACCTTC. Its protein is CASSATGTEGYTF.